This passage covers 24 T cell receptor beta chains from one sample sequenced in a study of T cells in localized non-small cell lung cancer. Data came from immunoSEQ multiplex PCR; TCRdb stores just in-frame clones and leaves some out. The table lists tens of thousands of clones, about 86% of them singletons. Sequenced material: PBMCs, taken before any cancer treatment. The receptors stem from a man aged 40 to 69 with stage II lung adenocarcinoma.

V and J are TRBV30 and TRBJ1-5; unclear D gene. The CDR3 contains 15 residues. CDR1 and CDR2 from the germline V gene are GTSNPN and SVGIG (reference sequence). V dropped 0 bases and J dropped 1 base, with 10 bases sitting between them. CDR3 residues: CAWSVNLGSNQPQHF. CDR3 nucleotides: TGTGCCTGGAGTGTCAACCTAGGGAGCAATCAGCCCCAGCATTTT.

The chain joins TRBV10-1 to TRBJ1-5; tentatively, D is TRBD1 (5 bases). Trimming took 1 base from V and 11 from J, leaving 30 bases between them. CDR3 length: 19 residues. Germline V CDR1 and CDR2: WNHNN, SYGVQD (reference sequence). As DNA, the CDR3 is TGCGCCAGCAGTGAGTTTGGGACGGAGGTACCATCAGTCACGCAGGCCCAGCATTTT. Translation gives CASSEFGTEVPSVTQAQHF.

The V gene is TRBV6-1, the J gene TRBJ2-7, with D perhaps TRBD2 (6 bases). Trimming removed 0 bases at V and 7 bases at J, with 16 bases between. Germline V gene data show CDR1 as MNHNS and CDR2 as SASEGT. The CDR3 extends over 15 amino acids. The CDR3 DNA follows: TGTGCCAGCAGTGAAGCGTCCGGGGGTAAAGAGGAGCAGTACTTC. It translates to CASSEASGGKEEQYF.

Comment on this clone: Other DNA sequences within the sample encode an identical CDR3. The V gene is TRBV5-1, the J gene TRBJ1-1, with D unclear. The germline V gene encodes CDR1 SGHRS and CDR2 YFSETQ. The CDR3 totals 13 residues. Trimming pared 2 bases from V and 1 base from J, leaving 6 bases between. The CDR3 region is CASSFSTNTEAFF. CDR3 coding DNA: TGCGCCAGCAGCTTTTCAACGAACACTGAAGCTTTCTTT.

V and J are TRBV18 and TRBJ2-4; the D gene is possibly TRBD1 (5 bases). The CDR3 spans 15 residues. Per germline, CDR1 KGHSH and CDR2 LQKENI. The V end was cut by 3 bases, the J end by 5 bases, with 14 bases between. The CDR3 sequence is CASSPPGLTQNIQYF. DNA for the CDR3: TGTGCCAGCTCACCCCCAGGGCTTACCCAAAACATTCAGTACTTC.

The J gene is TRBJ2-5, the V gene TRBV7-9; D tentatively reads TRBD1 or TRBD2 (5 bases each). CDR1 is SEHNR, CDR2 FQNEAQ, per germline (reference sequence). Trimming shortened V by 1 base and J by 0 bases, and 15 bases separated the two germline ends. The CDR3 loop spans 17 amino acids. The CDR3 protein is CASSLVGGDRDQETQYF. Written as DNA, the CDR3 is TGTGCCAGCAGCTTAGTTGGGGGTGACAGAGACCAAGAGACCCAGTACTTC.

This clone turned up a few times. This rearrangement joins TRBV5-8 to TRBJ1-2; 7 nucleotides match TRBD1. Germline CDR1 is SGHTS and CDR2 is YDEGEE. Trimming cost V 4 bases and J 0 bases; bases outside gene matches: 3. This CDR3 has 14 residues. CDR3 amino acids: CASSPDRPNYGYTF. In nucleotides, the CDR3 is TGTGCCAGCAGCCCGGACAGGCCTAACTATGGCTACACCTTC.

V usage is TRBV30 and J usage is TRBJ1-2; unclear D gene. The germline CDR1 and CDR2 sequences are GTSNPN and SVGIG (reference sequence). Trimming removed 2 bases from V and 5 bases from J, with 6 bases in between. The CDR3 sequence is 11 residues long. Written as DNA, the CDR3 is TGTGCCTGGAGTAATGGGTATGGCTACACCTTC. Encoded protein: CAWSNGYGYTF.

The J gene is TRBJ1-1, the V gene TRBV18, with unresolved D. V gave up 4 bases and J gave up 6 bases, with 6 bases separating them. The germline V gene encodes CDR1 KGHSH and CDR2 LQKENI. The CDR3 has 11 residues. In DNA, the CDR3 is TGTGCCAGCTCACGAGACGCTGAAGCTTTCTTT. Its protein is CASSRDAEAFF.

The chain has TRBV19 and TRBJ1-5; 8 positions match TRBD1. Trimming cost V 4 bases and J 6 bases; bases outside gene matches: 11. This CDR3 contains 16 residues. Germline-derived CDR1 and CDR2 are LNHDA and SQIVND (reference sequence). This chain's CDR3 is CASSTPQGAGGQPQHF. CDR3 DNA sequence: TGTGCCAGTAGTACGCCCCAGGGGGCTGGAGGTCAGCCCCAGCATTTT.

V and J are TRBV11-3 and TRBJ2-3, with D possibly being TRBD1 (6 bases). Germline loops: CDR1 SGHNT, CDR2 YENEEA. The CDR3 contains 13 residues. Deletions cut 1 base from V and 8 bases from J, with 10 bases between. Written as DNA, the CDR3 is TGTGCCAGCAGCTTAGGGGCCAGGGGTACGCAGTATTTT. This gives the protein CASSLGARGTQYF.

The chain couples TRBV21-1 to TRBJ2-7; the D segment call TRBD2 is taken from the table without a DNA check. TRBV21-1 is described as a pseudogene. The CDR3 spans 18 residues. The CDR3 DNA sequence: TGTGCCAGCAGCGCCTCCCCGGGGGCGACTAGCGGGGGTTACGAGCAGTACTTC. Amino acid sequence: CASSASPGATSGGYEQYF.

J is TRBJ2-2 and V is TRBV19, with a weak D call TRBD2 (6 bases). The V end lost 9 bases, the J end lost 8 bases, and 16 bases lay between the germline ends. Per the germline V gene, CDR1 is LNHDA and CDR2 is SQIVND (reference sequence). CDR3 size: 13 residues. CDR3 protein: CASSSGVRGELFF. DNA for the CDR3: TGTGCCAGCTCTTCGGGGGTGAGGGGGGAGCTGTTTTTT.

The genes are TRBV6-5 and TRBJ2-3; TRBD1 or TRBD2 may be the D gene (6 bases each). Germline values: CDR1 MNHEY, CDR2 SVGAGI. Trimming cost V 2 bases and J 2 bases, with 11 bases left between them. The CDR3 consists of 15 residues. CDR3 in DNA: TGTGCCAGCAGTTACAGTGGGGGGCACACAGATACGCAGTATTTT. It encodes CASSYSGGHTDTQYF.

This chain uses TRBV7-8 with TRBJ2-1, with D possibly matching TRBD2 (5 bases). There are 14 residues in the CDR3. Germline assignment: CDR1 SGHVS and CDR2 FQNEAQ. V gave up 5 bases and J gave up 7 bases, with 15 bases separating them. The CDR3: CASSPRETENEQFF. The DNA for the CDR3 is TGTGCCAGCAGCCCCCGGGAAACAGAGAATGAGCAGTTCTTC.

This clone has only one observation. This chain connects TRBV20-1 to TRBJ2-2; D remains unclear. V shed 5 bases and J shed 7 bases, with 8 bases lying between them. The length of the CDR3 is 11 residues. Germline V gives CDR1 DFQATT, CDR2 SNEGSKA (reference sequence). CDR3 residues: CSAPFGGELFF. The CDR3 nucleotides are TGCAGTGCTCCCTTCGGCGGGGAGCTGTTTTTT.

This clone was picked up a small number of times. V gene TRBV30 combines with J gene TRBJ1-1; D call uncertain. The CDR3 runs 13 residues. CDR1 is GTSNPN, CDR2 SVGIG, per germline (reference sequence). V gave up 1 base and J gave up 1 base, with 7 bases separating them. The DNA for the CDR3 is TGTGCCTGGAGTGCGAGGGAGAACACTGAAGCTTTCTTT. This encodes CAWSARENTEAFF.

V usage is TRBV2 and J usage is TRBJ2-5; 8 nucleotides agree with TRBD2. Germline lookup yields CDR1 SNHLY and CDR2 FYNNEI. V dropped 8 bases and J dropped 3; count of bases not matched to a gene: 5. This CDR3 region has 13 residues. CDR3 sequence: CASVTSAKETQYF. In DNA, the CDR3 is TGTGCCAGCGTGACTAGCGCGAAAGAGACCCAGTACTTC.

This chain's CDR3 is CASSPDSLVGETQYF. The CDR3 DNA reads as TGTGCCAGCAGCCCCGACAGCTTAGTCGGAGAGACCCAGTACTTC. V and J are TRBV7-9 and TRBJ2-5; a possible D gene is TRBD1 (5 bases). The V gene lost 5 bases and the J gene lost 4 bases, with 17 bases spanning the gap. The CDR3 sequence is 15 residues long. Germline loops: CDR1 SEHNR, CDR2 FQNEAQ (reference sequence).

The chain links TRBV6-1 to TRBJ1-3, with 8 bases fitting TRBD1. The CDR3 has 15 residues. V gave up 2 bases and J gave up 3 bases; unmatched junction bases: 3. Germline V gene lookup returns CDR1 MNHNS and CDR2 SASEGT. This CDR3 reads CASSEPGQGGNTIYF. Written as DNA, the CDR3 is TGTGCCAGCAGTGAACCTGGACAGGGTGGAAACACCATATATTTT.

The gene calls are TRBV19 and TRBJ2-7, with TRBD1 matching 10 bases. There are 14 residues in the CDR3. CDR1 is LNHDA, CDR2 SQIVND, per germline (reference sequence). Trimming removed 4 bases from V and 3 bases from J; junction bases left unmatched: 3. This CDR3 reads CASSRTGGDYEQYF. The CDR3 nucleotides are TGTGCCAGTAGTAGGACAGGGGGAGACTACGAGCAGTACTTC.

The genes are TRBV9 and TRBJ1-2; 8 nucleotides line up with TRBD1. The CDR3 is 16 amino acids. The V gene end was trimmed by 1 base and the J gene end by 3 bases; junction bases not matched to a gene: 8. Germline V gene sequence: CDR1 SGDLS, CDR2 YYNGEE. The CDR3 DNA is TGTGCCAGCAGCGTAAACCCAGGACAGGGCGACTATGGCTACACCTTC. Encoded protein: CASSVNPGQGDYGYTF.

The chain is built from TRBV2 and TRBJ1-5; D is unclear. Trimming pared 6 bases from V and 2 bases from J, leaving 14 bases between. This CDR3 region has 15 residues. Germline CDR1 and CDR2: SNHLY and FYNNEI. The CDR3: CASRGPGEGNQPQHF. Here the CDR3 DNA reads TGTGCCAGCAGGGGCCCCGGGGAGGGCAATCAGCCCCAGCATTTT. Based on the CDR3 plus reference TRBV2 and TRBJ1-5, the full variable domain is EPEVTQTPSHQVTQMGQEVILRCVPISNHLYFYWYRQILGQKVEFLVSFYNNEISEKSEIFDDQFSVERPDGSNFTLKIRSTKLEDSAMYFCASRGPGEGNQPQHFGDGTRLSIL.

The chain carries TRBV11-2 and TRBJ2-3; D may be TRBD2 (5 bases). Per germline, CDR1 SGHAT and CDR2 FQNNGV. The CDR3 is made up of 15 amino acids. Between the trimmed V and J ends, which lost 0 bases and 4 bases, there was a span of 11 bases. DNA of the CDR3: TGTGCCAGCAGCTTAGAAACTAGTCCCCCAGATACGCAGTATTTT. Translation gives CASSLETSPPDTQYF.